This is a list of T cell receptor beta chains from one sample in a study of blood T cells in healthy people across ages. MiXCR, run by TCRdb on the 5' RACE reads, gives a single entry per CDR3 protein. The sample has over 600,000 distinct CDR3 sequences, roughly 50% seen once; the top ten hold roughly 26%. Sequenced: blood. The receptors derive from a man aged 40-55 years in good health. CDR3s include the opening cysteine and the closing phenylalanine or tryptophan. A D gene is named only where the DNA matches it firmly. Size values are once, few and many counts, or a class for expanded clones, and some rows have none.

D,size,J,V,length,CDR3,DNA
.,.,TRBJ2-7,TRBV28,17,CASSFKFVQESSYEQYF,TGTGCCAGCAGTTTTAAGTTTGTACAGGAGAGCTCCTACGAGCAGTACTTC
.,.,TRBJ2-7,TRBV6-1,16,CASSERGDRPIYEQYF,TGTGCCAGCAGTGAAAGGGGAGACAGACCTATATACGAGCAGTACTTC
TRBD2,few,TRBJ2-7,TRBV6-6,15,CASTQTSGSSYEQYF,TGTGCCAGCACCCAGACTAGCGGCAGCTCCTACGAGCAGTACTTC
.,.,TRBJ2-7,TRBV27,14,CASSPRDASYEQYF,TGTGCCAGCAGTCCCCGGGACGCCTCCTACGAGCAGTACTTC
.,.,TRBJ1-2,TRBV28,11,CAIQGSSGYTF,TGTGCCATCCAGGGGAGCTCAGGCTACACCTTC
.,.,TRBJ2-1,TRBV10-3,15,CAISGAGSSYNEQFF,TGTGCCATCAGTGGGGCGGGGAGCTCCTACAATGAGCAGTTCTTC
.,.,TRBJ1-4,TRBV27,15,CASSLGDSFNEKLFF,TGTGCCAGCAGCCTCGGTGACAGTTTTAATGAAAAACTGTTTTTT
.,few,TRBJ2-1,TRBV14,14,CASSPRVATHEQFF,TGTGCCAGCAGCCCCCGGGTCGCTACCCATGAGCAGTTCTTC
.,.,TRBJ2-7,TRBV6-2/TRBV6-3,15,CASSLRGRGEGEQYF,TGTGCCAGCAGCCTAAGGGGGCGCGGGGAAGGTGAGCAGTACTTC
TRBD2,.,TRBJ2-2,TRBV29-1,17,CSVNLAAAGRNTGELFF,TGCAGCGTGAACCTAGCGGCTGCGGGGAGGAACACCGGGGAGCTGTTTTTT
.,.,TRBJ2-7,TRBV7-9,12,CASSSFGDEQYF,TGTGCCAGCAGCTCCTTCGGGGACGAGCAGTACTTC
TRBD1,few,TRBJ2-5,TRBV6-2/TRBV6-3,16,CASSYSSRTGQEAQYF,TGTGCCAGCAGTTATTCATCAAGGACGGGACAGGAGGCCCAGTACTTC
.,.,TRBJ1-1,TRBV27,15,CASSLIKVIGTEAFF,TGTGCCAGCAGTTTAATCAAGGTAATAGGCACTGAAGCTTTCTTT
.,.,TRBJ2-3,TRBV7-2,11,CASAVGDTQYF,TGTGCCAGCGCCGTAGGGGATACGCAGTATTTT
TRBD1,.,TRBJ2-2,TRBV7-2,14,CASSLGQGAGELFF,TGTGCCAGCAGCTTAGGACAGGGGGCCGGGGAGCTGTTTTTT
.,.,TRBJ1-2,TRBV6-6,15,CASSYSIDGVRGYTF,TGTGCCAGCAGTTACTCGATCGACGGGGTTCGGGGCTACACCTTC
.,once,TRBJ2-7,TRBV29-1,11,CSVGDLYEQYF,TGCAGCGTAGGGGACCTCTACGAGCAGTACTTC
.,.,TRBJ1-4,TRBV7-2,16,CASSLAFLGEREKLFF,TGTGCCAGCAGCTTAGCGTTTCTGGGGGAACGGGAAAAACTGTTTTTT
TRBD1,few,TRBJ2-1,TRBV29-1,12,CSVGPGGDEQFF,TGCAGCGTTGGGCCAGGGGGTGATGAGCAGTTCTTC
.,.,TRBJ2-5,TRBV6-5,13,CASSREFNNEQYF,TGTGCCAGCAGCCGGGAGTTCAACAATGAGCAGTACTTC
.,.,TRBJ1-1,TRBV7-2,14,CASSLEGMNTEAFF,TGTGCCAGCAGCTTAGAAGGGATGAACACTGAAGCTTTCTTT
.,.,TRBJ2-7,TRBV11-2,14,CASSLLRGDHEQYF,TGTGCCAGCAGCTTATTGAGGGGGGATCACGAGCAGTACTTC
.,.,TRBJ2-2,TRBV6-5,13,CACGDLNTGELFF,TGTGCCTGCGGGGACTTGAACACCGGGGAGCTGTTTTTT
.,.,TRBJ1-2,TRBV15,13,CATSDGTNYGYTF,TGTGCCACCAGCGACGGAACGAACTATGGCTACACCTTC
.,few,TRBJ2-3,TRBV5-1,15,CASKGSGISTDTQYF,TGCGCCAGCAAAGGATCGGGGATTAGCACAGATACGCAGTATTTT
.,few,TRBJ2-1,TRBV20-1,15,CSARPIEFSYNEQFF,TGCAGTGCTAGACCGATCGAGTTCTCCTACAATGAGCAGTTCTTC
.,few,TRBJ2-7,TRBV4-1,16,CASSQDRGALAYEQYF,TGCGCCAGCAGCCAAGATCGGGGGGCCCTCGCCTACGAGCAGTACTTC
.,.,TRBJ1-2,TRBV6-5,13,CASKPSRSYGYTF,TGTGCCAGCAAACCCTCCCGATCTTATGGCTACACCTTC
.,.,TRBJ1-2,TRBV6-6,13,CASSPPANYGYTF,TGTGCCAGCAGCCCTCCAGCTAACTATGGCTACACCTTC
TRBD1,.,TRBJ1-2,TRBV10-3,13,CAILGQGAGGYTF,TGTGCCATCCTAGGACAGGGGGCTGGTGGCTACACCTTC
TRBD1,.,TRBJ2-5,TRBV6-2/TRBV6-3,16,CASSLPPGGVWETQYF,TGTGCCAGCAGTCTCCCCCCAGGGGGAGTGTGGGAGACCCAGTACTTC
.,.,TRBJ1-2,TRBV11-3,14,CASSLGVGGLGYTF,TGTGCCAGTAGCTTAGGAGTCGGCGGCCTTGGCTACACCTTC
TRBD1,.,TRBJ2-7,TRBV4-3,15,CASSPGTGIPYEQYF,TGCGCCAGCAGCCCAGGGACAGGGATCCCCTACGAGCAGTACTTC
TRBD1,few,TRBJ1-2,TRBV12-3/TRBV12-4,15,CASSGGGQETYGYTF,TGTGCCAGCAGTGGTGGTGGACAGGAGACCTATGGCTACACCTTC
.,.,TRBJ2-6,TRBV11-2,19,CASSPDARRLRAGANVLTF,TGTGCCAGCAGCCCAGACGCCCGAAGGTTGAGGGCCGGGGCCAACGTCCTGACTTTC
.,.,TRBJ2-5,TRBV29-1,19,CSVRAGRGSGSTEKETQYF,TGCAGCGTTCGCGCAGGGCGGGGTTCAGGGAGTACCGAAAAAGAGACCCAGTACTTC
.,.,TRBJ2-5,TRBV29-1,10,CSVDGSTQYF,TGCAGCGTTGATGGTTCGACCCAGTACTTC
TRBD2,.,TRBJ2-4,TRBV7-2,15,CASNLAGTSSRIQYF,TGTGCCAGCAACCTAGCGGGAACGAGCTCTCGCATTCAGTACTTC
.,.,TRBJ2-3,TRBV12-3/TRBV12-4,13,CASYTGNTDTQYF,TGTGCCAGCTACACAGGGAACACAGATACGCAGTATTTT
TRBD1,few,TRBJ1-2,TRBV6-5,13,CASSYAGGGGYTF,TGTGCCAGCAGTTACGCAGGGGGCGGGGGCTACACCTTC
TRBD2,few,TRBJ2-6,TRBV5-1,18,CASSLVAGGLSGANVLTF,TGCGCCAGCAGCTTGGTTGCGGGGGGGCTCTCTGGGGCCAACGTCCTGACTTTC